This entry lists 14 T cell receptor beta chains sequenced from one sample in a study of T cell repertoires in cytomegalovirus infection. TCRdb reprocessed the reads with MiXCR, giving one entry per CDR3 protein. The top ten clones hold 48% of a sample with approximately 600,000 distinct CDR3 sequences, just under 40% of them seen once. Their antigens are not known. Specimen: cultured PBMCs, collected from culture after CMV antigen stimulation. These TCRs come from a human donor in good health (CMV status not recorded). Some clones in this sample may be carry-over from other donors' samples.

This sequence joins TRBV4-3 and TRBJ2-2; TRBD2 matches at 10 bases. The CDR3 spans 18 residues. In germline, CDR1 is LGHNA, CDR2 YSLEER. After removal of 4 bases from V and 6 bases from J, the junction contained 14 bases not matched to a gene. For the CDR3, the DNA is TGCGCCAGCAGCCCGTTGGGGAGTCAGCGGGGGGGCGCCGGGGAGCTGTTTTTT. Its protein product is CASSPLGSQRGGAGELFF.

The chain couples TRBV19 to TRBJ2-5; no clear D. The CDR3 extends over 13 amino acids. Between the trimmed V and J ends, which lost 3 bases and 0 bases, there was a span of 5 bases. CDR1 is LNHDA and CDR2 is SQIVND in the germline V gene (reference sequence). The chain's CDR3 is CASSISHQETQYF. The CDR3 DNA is TGTGCCAGTAGTATCTCCCACCAAGAGACCCAGTACTTC.

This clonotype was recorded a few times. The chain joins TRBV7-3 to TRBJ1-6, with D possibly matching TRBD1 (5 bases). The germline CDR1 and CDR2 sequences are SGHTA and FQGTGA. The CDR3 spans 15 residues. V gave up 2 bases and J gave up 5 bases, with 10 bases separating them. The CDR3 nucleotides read TGTGCCAGCAGCTTAGGGGACGCCAATAATTCACCCCTCCACTTT. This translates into CASSLGDANNSPLHF.

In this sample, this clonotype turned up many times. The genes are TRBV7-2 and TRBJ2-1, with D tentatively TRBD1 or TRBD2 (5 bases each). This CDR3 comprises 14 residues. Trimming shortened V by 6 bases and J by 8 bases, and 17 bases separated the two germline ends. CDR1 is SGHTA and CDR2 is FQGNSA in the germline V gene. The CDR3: CASSPPRGVHEQFF. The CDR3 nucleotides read TGTGCCAGCAGTCCCCCCCGGGGCGTCCATGAGCAGTTCTTC.

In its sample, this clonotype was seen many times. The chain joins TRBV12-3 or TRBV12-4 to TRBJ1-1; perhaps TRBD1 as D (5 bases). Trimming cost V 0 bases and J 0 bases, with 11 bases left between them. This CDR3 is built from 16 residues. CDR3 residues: CASSLARGQVNTEAFF. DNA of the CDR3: TGTGCCAGCAGTTTAGCGAGGGGTCAAGTGAACACTGAAGCTTTCTTT.

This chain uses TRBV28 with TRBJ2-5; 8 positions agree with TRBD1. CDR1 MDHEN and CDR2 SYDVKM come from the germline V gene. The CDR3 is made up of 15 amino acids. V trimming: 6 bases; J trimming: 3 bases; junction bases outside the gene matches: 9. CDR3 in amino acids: CASSPGGSVKETQYF. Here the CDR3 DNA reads TGTGCCAGCAGCCCAGGGGGCAGCGTAAAAGAGACCCAGTACTTC.

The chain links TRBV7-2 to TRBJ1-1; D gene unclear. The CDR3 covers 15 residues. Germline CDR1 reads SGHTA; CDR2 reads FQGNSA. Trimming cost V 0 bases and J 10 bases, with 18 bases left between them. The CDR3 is CASSLAGRFAGVAFF. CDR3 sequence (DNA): TGTGCCAGCAGCTTAGCAGGCCGATTCGCCGGTGTAGCTTTCTTT.

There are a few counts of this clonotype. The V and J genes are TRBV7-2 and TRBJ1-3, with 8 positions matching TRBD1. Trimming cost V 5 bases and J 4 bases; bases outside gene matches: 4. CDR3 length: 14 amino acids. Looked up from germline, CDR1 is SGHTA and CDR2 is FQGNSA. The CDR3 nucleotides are TGTGCCAGCAGCGTCCGGGACAGGGGAAACACCATATATTTT. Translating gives CASSVRDRGNTIYF.

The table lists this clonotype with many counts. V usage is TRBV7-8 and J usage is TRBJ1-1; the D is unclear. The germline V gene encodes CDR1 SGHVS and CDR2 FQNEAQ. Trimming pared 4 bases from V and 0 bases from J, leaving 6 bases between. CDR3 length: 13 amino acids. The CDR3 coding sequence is TGTGCCAGCAGCTCGATCATGAACACTGAAGCTTTCTTT. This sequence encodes CASSSIMNTEAFF.

The CDR3 sequence is CASRTGQETQYF. Written as DNA, the CDR3 is TGCGCCAGCAGGACAGGCCAAGAGACCCAGTACTTC. J is TRBJ2-5 and V is TRBV10-2; tentative D call: TRBD1 (6 bases). Looked up from germline, CDR1 is WSHSY and CDR2 is SAAADI. V dropped 6 bases and J dropped 1 base, with 6 bases sitting between them. The CDR3 is 12 residues long.

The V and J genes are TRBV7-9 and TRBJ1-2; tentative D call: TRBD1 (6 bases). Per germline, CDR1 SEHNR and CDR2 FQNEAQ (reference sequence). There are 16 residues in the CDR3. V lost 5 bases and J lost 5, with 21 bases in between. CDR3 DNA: TGTGCCAGCAGCCCCCCTACAGGGCCCGGAACTTATGGCTACACCTTC. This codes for CASSPPTGPGTYGYTF. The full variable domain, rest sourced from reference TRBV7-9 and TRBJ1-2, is DTGVSQNPRHKITKRGQNVTFRCDPISEHNRLYWYRQTLGQGPEFLTYFQNEAQLEKSRLLSDRFSAERPKGSFSTLEIQRTEQGDSAMYLCASSPPTGPGTYGYTFGSGTRLTVV.

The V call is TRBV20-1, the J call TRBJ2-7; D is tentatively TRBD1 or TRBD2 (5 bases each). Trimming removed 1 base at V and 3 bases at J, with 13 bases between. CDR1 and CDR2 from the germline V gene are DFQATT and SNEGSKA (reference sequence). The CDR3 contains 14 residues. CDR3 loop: CSARGQWGNYEQYF. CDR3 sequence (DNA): TGCAGTGCTAGAGGGCAGTGGGGGAACTACGAGCAGTACTTC.

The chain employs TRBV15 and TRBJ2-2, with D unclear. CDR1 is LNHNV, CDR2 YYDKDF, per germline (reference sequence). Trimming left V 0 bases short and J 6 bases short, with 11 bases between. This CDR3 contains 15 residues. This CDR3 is CATSRDRGSSGELFF. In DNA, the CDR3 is TGTGCCACCAGCAGAGATCGTGGTAGTTCCGGGGAGCTGTTTTTT.

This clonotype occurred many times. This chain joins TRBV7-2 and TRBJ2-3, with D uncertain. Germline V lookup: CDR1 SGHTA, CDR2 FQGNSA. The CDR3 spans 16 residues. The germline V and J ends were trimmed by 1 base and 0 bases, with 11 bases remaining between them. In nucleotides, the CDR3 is TGTGCCAGCAGCTTAGGTCCGGGTAGGAGCACAGATACGCAGTATTTT. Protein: CASSLGPGRSTDTQYF.